This T cell receptor (beta chain) emerged from a study of blood T cell repertoires in COVID-19. Libraries were prepared by immunoSEQ multiplex PCR; TCRdb keeps only in-frame clonotypes and omits some of them. Among roughly 240,000 clones listed, about 79% were seen once. The source of this sequence is a man aged 35-49 years who had recovered from COVID-19. The source material was peripheral blood.

CDR3 DNA: TGTGCCAGCAGCCCTATTACAGGTGATAAGGGCTACACCTTC. Translating gives CASSPITGDKGYTF. The chain links TRBV2 to TRBJ1-2, with D perhaps TRBD1 (5 bases). V was trimmed by 6 bases and J by 8 bases, leaving 19 bases between them. CDR1 and CDR2 from the germline V gene are SNHLY and FYNNEI. CDR3 length: 14 amino acids.